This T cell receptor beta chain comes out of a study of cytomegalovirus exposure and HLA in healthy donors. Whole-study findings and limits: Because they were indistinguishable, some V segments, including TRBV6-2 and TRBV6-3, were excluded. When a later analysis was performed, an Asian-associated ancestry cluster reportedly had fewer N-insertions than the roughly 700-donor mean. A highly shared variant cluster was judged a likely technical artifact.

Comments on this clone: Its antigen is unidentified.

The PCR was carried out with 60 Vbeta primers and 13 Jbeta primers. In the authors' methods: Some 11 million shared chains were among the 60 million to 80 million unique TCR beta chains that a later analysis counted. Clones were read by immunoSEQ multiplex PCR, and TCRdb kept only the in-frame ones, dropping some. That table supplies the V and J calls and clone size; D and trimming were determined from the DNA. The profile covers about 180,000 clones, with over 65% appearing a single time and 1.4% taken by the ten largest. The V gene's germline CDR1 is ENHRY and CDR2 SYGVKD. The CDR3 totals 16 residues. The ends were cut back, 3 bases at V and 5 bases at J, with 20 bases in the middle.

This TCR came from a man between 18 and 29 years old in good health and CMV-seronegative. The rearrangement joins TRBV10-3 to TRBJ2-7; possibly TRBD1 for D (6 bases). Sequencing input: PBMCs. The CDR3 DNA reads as TGTGCCATCAGTGATGGGGGAAGGGGGACGGTCCACGAGCAGTACTTC. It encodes CAISDGGRGTVHEQYF.